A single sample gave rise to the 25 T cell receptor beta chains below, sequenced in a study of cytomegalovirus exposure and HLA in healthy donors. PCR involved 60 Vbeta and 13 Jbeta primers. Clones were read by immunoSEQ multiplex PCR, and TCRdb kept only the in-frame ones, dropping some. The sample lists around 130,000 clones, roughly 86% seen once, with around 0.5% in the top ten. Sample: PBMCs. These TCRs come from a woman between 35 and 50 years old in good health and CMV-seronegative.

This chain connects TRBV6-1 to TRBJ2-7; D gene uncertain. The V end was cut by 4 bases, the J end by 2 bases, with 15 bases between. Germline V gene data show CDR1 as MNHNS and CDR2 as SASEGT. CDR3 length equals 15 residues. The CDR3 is CASSASSDGTYEQYF. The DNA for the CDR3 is TGTGCCAGCAGTGCATCTAGTGACGGTACCTACGAGCAGTACTTC.

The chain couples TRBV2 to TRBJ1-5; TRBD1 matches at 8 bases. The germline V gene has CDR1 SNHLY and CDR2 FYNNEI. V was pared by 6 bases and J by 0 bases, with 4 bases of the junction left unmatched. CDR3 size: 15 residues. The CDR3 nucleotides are TGTGCCAGCAGCGCTACAGGGGGTAGCAATCAGCCCCAGCATTTT. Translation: CASSATGGSNQPQHF.

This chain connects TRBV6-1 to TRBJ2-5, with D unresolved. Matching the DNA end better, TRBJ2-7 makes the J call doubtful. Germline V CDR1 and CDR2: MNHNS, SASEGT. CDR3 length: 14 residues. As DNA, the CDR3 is TGTGCCAGCAATCCAGGTCCCCAAGTCTACGAGCAGTACTTC. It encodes CASNPGPQVYEQYF.

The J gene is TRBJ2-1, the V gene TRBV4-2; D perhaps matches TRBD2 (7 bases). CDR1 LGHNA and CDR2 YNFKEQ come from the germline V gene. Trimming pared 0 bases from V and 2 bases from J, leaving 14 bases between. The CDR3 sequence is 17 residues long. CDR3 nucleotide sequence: TGTGCCAGCAGCCAAGAACCCCGGGGGGCGGCCTACAATGAGCAGTTCTTC. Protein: CASSQEPRGAAYNEQFF.

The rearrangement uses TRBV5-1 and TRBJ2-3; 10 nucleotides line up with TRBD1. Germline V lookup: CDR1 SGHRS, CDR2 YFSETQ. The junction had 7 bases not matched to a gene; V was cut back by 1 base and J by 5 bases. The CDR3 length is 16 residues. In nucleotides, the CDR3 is TGCGCCAGCAGCTTGCAAGGACAGGGGGGATTAGATACGCAGTATTTT. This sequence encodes CASSLQGQGGLDTQYF. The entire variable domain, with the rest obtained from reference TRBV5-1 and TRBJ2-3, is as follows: KAGVTQTPRYLIKTRGQQVTLSCSPISGHRSVSWYQQTPGQGLQFLFEYFSETQRNKGNFPGRFSGRQFSNSRSEMNVSTLELGDSALYLCASSLQGQGGLDTQYFGPGTRLTVL.

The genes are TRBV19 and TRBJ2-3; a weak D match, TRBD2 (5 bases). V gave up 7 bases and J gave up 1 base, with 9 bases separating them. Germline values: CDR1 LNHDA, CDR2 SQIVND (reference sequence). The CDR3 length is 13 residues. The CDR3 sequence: CASMMRGTDTQYF. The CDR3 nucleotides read TGTGCCAGTATGATGCGGGGCACAGATACGCAGTATTTT.

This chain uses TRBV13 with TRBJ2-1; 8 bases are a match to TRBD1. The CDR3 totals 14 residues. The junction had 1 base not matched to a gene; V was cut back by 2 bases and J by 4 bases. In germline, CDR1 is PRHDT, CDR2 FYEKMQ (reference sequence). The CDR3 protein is CASSLRTGYNEQFF. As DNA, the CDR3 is TGTGCCAGCAGCTTACGGACAGGGTACAATGAGCAGTTCTTC.

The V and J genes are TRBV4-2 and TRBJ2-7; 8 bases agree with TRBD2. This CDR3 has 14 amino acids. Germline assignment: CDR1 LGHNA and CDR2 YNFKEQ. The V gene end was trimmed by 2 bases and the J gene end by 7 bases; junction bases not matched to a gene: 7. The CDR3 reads CASSQKRELREQYF. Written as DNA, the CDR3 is TGTGCCAGCAGCCAAAAGCGGGAGCTTAGGGAGCAGTACTTC.

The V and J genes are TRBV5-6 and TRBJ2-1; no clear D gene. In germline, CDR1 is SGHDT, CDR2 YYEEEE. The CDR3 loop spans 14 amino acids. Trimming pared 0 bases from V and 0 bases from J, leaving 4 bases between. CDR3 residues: CASSLDNSYNEQFF. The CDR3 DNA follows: TGTGCCAGCAGCTTGGACAACTCCTACAATGAGCAGTTCTTC.

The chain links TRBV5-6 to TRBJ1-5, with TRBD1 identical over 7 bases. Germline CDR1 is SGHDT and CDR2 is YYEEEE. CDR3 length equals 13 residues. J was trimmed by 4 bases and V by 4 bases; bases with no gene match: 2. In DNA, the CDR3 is TGTGCCAGCAGCATGACAGGGAATCAGCCCCAGCATTTT. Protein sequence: CASSMTGNQPQHF.

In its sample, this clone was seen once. This CDR3 is CASSEGLVNTGELFF. CDR3 coding DNA: TGTGCCAGCAGCGAAGGACTAGTCAACACCGGGGAGCTGTTTTTT. V gene TRBV7-3 combines with J gene TRBJ2-2; 7 positions agree with TRBD2. The CDR3 extends over 15 amino acids. Germline V gene sequence: CDR1 SGHTA, CDR2 FQGTGA. Losses at the gene ends were 5 bases for V and 2 bases for J; bases not matched to a gene: 5.

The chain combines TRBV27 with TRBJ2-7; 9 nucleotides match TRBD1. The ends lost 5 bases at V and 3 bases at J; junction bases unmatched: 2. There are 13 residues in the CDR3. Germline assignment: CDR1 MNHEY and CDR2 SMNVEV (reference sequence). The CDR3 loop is CASSDRGGYEQYF. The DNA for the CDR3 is TGTGCCAGCAGTGACAGGGGGGGCTACGAGCAGTACTTC.

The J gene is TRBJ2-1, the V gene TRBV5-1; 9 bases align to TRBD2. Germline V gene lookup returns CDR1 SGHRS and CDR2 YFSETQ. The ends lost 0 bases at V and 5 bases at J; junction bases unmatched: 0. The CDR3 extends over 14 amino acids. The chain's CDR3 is CASSLGLADNEQFF. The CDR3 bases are TGCGCCAGCAGCTTGGGACTAGCGGACAATGAGCAGTTCTTC.

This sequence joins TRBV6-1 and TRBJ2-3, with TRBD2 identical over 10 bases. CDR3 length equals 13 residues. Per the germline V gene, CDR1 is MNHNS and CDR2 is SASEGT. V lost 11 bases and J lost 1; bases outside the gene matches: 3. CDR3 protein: CAGGLAGTDTQYF. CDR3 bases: TGTGCCGGAGGACTAGCGGGCACAGATACGCAGTATTTT.

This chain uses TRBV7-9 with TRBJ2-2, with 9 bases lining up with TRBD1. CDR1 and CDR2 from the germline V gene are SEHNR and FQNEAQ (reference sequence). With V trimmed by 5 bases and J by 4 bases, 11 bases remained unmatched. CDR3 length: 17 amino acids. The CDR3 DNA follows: TGTGCCAGCAGCCCCCGAGACAGGGGGTTGAGCACCGGGGAGCTGTTTTTT. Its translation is CASSPRDRGLSTGELFF. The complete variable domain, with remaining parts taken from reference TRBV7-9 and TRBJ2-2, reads DTGVSQNPRHKITKRGQNVTFRCDPISEHNRLYWYRQTLGQGPEFLTYFQNEAQLEKSRLLSDRFSAERPKGSFSTLEIQRTEQGDSAMYLCASSPRDRGLSTGELFFGEGSRLTVL.

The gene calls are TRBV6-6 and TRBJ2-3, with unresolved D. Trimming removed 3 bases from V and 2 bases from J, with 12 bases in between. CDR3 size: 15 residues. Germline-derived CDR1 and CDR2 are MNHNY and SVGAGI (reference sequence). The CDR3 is CASSYITTPTDTQYF. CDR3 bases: TGTGCCAGCAGTTATATAACTACTCCCACAGATACGCAGTATTTT.

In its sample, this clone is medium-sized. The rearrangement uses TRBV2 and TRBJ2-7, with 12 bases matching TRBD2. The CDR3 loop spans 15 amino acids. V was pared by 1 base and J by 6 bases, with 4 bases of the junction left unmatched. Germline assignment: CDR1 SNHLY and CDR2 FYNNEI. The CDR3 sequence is CASSEGRLAGVEQYF. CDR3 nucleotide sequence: TGTGCCAGCAGTGAAGGTAGACTAGCGGGAGTCGAGCAGTACTTC.

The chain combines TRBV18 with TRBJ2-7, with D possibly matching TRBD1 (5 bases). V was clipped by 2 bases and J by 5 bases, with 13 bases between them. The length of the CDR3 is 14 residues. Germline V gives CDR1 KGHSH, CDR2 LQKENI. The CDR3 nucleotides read TGTGCCAGCTCACCATCTGCAGGGAACGACGAGCAGTACTTC. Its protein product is CASSPSAGNDEQYF.

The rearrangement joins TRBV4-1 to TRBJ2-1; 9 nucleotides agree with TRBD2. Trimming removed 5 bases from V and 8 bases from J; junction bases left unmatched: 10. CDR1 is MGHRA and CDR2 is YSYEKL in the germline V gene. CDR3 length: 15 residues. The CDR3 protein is CASSGRGGDFDEQFF. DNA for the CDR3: TGCGCCAGCAGCGGGCGGGGGGGGGATTTCGATGAGCAGTTCTTC.

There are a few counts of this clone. DNA for the CDR3: TGTGCCAGCAGTGAATTTGGCAGACACTCTGGAAACACCATATATTTT. This encodes CASSEFGRHSGNTIYF. The chain employs TRBV25-1 and TRBJ1-3; D not certain. Per the germline V gene, CDR1 is MGHDK and CDR2 is SYGVNS. Trimming stripped 1 base from V and 0 bases from J, with 10 bases between. The CDR3 sequence is 16 residues long.

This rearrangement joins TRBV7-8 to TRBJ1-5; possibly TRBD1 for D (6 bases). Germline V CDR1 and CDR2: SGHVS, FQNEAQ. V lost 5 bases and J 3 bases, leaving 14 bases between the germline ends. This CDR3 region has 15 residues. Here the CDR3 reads CASSPQGSHNQPQHF. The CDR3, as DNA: TGTGCCAGCAGCCCACAGGGTTCCCACAATCAGCCCCAGCATTTT.

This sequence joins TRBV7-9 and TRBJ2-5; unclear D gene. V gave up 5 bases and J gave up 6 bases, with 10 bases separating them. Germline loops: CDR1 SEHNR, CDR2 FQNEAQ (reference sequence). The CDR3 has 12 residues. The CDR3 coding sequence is TGTGCCAGCAGCCCAGAGGTGCAGACCCAGTACTTC. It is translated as CASSPEVQTQYF.

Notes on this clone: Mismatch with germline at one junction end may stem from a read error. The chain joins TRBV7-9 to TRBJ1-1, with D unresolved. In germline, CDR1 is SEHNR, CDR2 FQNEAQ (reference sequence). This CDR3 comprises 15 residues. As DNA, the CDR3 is TGTTCCAGCAGCTTATCAGTGCCGCCGAACACTGAAGCTTTCTTT. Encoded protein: CSSSLSVPPNTEAFF.

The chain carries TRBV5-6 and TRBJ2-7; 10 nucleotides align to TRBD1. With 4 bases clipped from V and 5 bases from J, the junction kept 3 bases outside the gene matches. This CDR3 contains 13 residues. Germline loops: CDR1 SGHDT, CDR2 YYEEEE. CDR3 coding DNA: TGTGCCAGCAGCACCGGGACAGGGGACGAGCAGTACTTC. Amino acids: CASSTGTGDEQYF.

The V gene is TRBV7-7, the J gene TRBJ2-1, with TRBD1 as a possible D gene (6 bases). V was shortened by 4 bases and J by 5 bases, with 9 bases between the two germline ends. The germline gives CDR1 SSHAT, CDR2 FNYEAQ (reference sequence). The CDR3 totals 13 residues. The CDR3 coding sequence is TGTGCCAGCAGCTCAGGGGTTAACAATGAGCAGTTCTTC. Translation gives CASSSGVNNEQFF. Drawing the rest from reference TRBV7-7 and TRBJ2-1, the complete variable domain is GAGVSQSPRYKVTKRGQDVTLRCDPISSHATLYWYQQALGQGPEFLTYFNYEAQPDKSGLPSDRFSAERPEGSISTLTIQRTEQRDSAMYRCASSSGVNNEQFFGPGTRLTVL.